This T cell receptor beta chain derives from a study of cytomegalovirus exposure and HLA in healthy donors. Assay: immunoSEQ multiplex PCR; the TCRdb copy retains only in-frame clones and omits some. Of under 250,000 clones listed, about 81% are singletons. V dropped 6 bases and J dropped 7; count of bases not matched to a gene: 12. CDR1 MNHEY and CDR2 SVGAGI come from the germline V gene. The CDR3 covers 14 residues. The sample taken for sequencing was PBMCs. This rearrangement joins TRBV6-5 to TRBJ2-7; 7 positions match TRBD2. This clonotype was obtained from a woman younger than 45 in good health and CMV-seronegative. CDR3 amino acids: CASSDPSVGGEQYF. CDR3 sequence (DNA): TGTGCCAGCAGCGACCCCTCAGTGGGGGGGGAGCAGTACTTC.